This T cell receptor (beta chain) originates from a study of T-cell reconstitution after alpha-beta-depleted transplantation in children (dated by TCRdb to 2015 to 2016). Regarding the study in general: Using TCR repertoire profiling, the study followed T-cell immune reconstitution in a quantitative way in children after TCRalphabeta/CD19-depleted allogeneic hematopoietic cell transplantation.

Trimming removed 0 bases from V and 2 bases from J, leaving 9 bases between the germline ends. The CDR3, from cysteine to phenylalanine, totals 15 residues. Just the 45-base CDR3 DNA is kept, in frame starting at base 1. CDR1 and CDR2 were assigned from the germline V gene as LGHNA and YSLEER. Library generation was performed with PCR. Data came from an Illumina HiSeq 2500. TCR libraries were prepared with molecular barcoding, using unique molecular identifiers to normalize TCRbeta repertoire quantification. TCRdb reworked the public reads: Q25 trimming with fastp, MiXCR clone assembly, productive beta chains retained. Entries that share a CDR3 protein sequence are merged under the most common genes and DNA. This sample is represented by about 240,000 distinct CDR3 sequences; more than 10% of them were singletons. The biggest ten clones account for 2.6% of the sample. This clonotype was counted ten times or more. It lacks a known antigen. No clone much larger than this one lies a single base away; base qualities are absent.

Recombination joined TRBV4-3 with TRBJ2-3; no D gene is confidently identified. The sample here was PBMCs from the stem cell graft donor, taken from the stem cell graft. The TCR originated in a human donor who donated a stem cell graft to a child with acute lymphoblastic leukemia. The CDR3 amino acid sequence is: CASSQDYLSTDTQYF. The DNA sequence is given as TGCGCCAGCAGCCAAGATTACCTTTCCACAGATACGCAGTATTTT.